The source of this TCR beta chain is a study of blood T cells in healthy people across ages. Germline V gene lookup returns CDR1 SGHAT and CDR2 FQDESV (reference sequence). V lost 1 base, J lost 7 bases, and 17 bases lay in between. This CDR3 region has 16 residues. Points from the study as a whole: Naive T cell percentage and TCR beta diversity correlated strongly.

A sample-barcoded 5' primer and a J-beta primer mix were used in a second PCR of roughly 7 to 11 cycles. Each CDR3 protein is one row after TCRdb ran MiXCR on the 5' RACE reads. The sample lists about a million distinct CDR3 sequences, more than 30% occurring once. Comments on this clonotype: Its cognate antigen is unknown.

This rearrangement joins TRBV11-1 to TRBJ2-1; D is possibly TRBD1 (5 bases). This sequence was found in a man between 18 and 35 years old in good health. Sequencing input: blood. CDR3 coding DNA: TGTGCCAGCAGCTTAGAAAGTATGGCAGGGTTTAATGAGCAGTTCTTC. Translation: CASSLESMAGFNEQFF.